A selection of T cell receptor beta chains follows, all from one sample in a study of identical twins. MiXCR, run by TCRdb on the 5' RACE reads, gives a single entry per CDR3 protein. The data hold some 500,000 distinct CDR3 sequences, with roughly an eighth observed a single time. These data also formed part of another study, on yellow fever vaccine responses in identical twins.

Sequenced material: CD4+ T cells sorted from blood. Receptors originate from a woman under 30 in good health. CDR3s include the opening cysteine and the closing phenylalanine or tryptophan. The D gene is left open where the match is weak. The size field is filled for only some rows; it gives once, few, many or a size class.

D	length	V	J	size	CDR3	DNA
NA	14	TRBV14	TRBJ2-7	few	CASSQESSAPNRHF	TGTGCCAGCAGCCAAGAGTCGTCGGCCCCTAACAGGCACTTC
NA	16	TRBV7-3	TRBJ2-2	few	CASSLRAPPNTGELFF	TGTGCCAGCAGCTTGAGGGCACCGCCGAACACCGGGGAGCTGTTTTTT
NA	12	TRBV6-2/TRBV6-3	TRBJ2-1	many	CASSTQGNEQFF	TGTGCCAGCAGCACACAGGGTAATGAGCAGTTCTTC
NA	14	TRBV5-1	TRBJ2-5	few	CASSFARERETQYF	TGCGCCAGCAGCTTTGCCAGGGAAAGGGAGACCCAGTACTTC
NA	15	TRBV4-2	TRBJ2-5	many	CASSQDPAPQETQYF	TGTGCCAGCAGCCAAGATCCAGCTCCCCAAGAGACCCAGTACTTC
TRBD1	14	TRBV5-6	TRBJ1-5	few	CASSTTGDNQPQHF	TGTGCCAGCAGCACGACAGGGGACAATCAGCCCCAGCATTTT
TRBD1	15	TRBV7-8	TRBJ2-7	few	CASSLFRDRGNEQYF	TGTGCCAGCAGCTTATTCCGGGACAGGGGTAACGAGCAGTACTTC
TRBD2	15	TRBV2	TRBJ2-1	many	CASRRGRDSYNEQFF	TGTGCCAGCAGGCGAGGGAGGGACTCCTACAATGAGCAGTTCTTC
NA	11	TRBV10-3	TRBJ2-7	few	CAISEFNEQYF	TGTGCCATCAGTGAGTTTAACGAGCAGTACTTC
TRBD2	18	TRBV2	TRBJ2-2	NA	CASRPSQLAGVWTGELFF	TGTGCCAGCAGGCCTTCCCAACTAGCGGGAGTATGGACCGGGGAGCTGTTTTTT
TRBD1	15	TRBV12-3/TRBV12-4	TRBJ1-6	many	CASRLRDSNNSPLHF	TGTGCCAGCAGACTCCGGGACAGTAATAATTCACCCCTCCACTTT
NA	15	TRBV11-2	TRBJ1-1	once	CASSFAGRSLPEAFF	TGTGCCAGCAGCTTTGCGGGGCGCTCGCTCCCTGAAGCTTTCTTT
NA	16	TRBV4-1	TRBJ2-6	few	CASSPGAASGANVLTF	TGCGCCAGCAGCCCAGGGGCCGCGTCTGGGGCCAACGTCCTGACTTTC
TRBD1	13	TRBV6-2/TRBV6-3	TRBJ1-1	many	CASSWTGGTEAFF	TGTGCCAGCAGTTGGACAGGGGGCACTGAAGCTTTCTTT
TRBD1	16	TRBV12-3/TRBV12-4	TRBJ2-3	NA	CASVKDRDRTTDTQYF	TGTGCCAGCGTGAAAGACCGGGACAGGACCACAGATACGCAGTATTTT
NA	12	TRBV20-1	TRBJ2-5	medium-sized	CSASQNPGTQYF	TGCAGTGCTAGCCAGAACCCCGGGACCCAGTACTTC
NA	11	TRBV29-1	TRBJ1-2	NA	CSVGREEGYTF	TGCAGCGTTGGGAGGGAAGAAGGCTACACCTTC
NA	15	TRBV5-1	TRBJ2-7	NA	CASSPGTTSSYEQYF	TGCGCCAGCAGCCCAGGGACAACTAGCTCCTACGAGCAGTACTTC
NA	13	TRBV12-3/TRBV12-4	TRBJ2-5	many	CASIDKYQETQYF	TGTGCCAGCATAGACAAGTACCAAGAGACCCAGTACTTC
NA	18	TRBV24-1	TRBJ2-6	NA	CATSDGISGVPGANVLTF	TGTGCCACCAGTGATGGAATCTCTGGTGTCCCTGGGGCCAACGTCCTGACTTTC
TRBD1	15	TRBV3-1	TRBJ2-7	few	CASSLMTGGDYEQYF	TGTGCCAGCAGCCTCATGACAGGGGGGGACTACGAGCAGTACTTC
TRBD2	19	TRBV4-2	TRBJ2-2	NA	CASSQAGTSGRTRAGELFF	TGTGCCAGCAGCCAAGCCGGGACTAGCGGGAGGACGAGGGCCGGGGAGCTGTTTTTT
NA	12	TRBV11-3	TRBJ2-2	few	CASSLDLGELFF	TGTGCCAGCAGCTTAGATTTGGGGGAGCTGTTTTTT
TRBD2	16	TRBV24-1	TRBJ2-5	many	CATSDFGTSGQETQYF	TGTGCCACCAGTGATTTCGGGACTAGCGGGCAAGAGACCCAGTACTTC
TRBD2	15	TRBV5-1	TRBJ2-3	few	CASSLAGGFSDTQYF	TGCGCCAGCAGCTTAGCGGGAGGCTTCTCAGATACGCAGTATTTT
TRBD2	13	TRBV29-1	TRBJ2-7	many	CSVPGLAGYEQYF	TGCAGCGTGCCGGGACTAGCGGGCTACGAGCAGTACTTC
NA	11	TRBV3-1	TRBJ1-1	NA	CASSRNSEAFF	TGTGCCAGCAGCCGGAACTCTGAAGCTTTCTTT